The rows below give T cell receptor beta chains drawn from one sample of a study of neurological immune-mediated disorders. TCRdb called the 5' RACE reads again in MiXCR, with one record for every CDR3 protein. Of about 80,000 distinct CDR3 sequences in the sample, 5.8% are singletons; the top ten hold 6.5% to 9%. The sample was PBMCs. These TCRs come from a woman between 55 and 75 years old with multiple sclerosis. Each CDR3 is given with its conserved first and last residue. The D gene is left open where the match is weak. Not all rows give a size; the values are once, few, many and, for expanded clones, a class.

j_gene: TRBJ1-2; d_gene: TRBD1; v_gene: TRBV19; abundance: few; CDR3aa: CASGIMTGDYGYTF; CDR3nt: TGTGCCAGTGGGATCATGACAGGGGATTATGGCTACACCTTC
j_gene: TRBJ1-1; d_gene: NA; v_gene: TRBV29-1; abundance: many; CDR3aa: CSVARGAGDRAFF; CDR3nt: TGCAGCGTTGCTAGGGGGGCAGGGGATAGAGCTTTCTTT
j_gene: TRBJ2-7; d_gene: NA; v_gene: TRBV7-6; abundance: many; CDR3aa: CASSTGAGPSYEQYF; CDR3nt: TGTGCCAGCAGCACTGGGGCGGGGCCCTCCTACGAGCAGTACTTC
j_gene: TRBJ2-5; d_gene: NA; v_gene: TRBV11-2; abundance: many; CDR3aa: CASRTSQGGETQYF; CDR3nt: TGTGCCAGCAGGACTTCGCAGGGCGGGGAGACCCAGTACTTC
j_gene: TRBJ1-4; d_gene: TRBD1; v_gene: TRBV7-6; abundance: many; CDR3aa: CASSSHTGGTNEKLFF; CDR3nt: TGTGCCAGCAGCTCACACACAGGGGGCACTAATGAAAAACTGTTTTTT
j_gene: TRBJ2-7; d_gene: NA; v_gene: TRBV5-1; abundance: many; CDR3aa: CASSLVSEGEQYF; CDR3nt: TGCGCCAGCAGCTTGGTGTCAGAGGGCGAGCAGTACTTC
j_gene: TRBJ1-2; d_gene: NA; v_gene: TRBV5-1; abundance: NA; CDR3aa: CASSAGAGNYGYTF; CDR3nt: TGCGCCAGCAGCGCGGGCGCAGGGAACTATGGCTACACCTTC
j_gene: TRBJ2-5; d_gene: TRBD2; v_gene: TRBV10-2; abundance: many; CDR3aa: CASSESSPLAGAQETQYF; CDR3nt: TGCGCCAGCAGTGAGTCGTCGCCCCTAGCGGGGGCTCAAGAGACCCAGTACTTC
j_gene: TRBJ2-1; d_gene: TRBD2; v_gene: TRBV27; abundance: many; CDR3aa: CASSLGGGVGNEQFF; CDR3nt: TGTGCCAGCAGTTTAGGCGGGGGGGTAGGCAATGAGCAGTTCTTC
j_gene: TRBJ2-2; d_gene: TRBD1; v_gene: TRBV5-1; abundance: few; CDR3aa: CASSGQGSDTGELFF; CDR3nt: TGCGCCAGCAGCGGACAGGGATCGGACACCGGGGAGCTGTTTTTT
j_gene: TRBJ2-1; d_gene: TRBD2; v_gene: TRBV27; abundance: many; CDR3aa: CASSLRVLAGASSYNEQFF; CDR3nt: TGTGCCAGCAGCCTCCGGGTACTAGCGGGGGCGAGCTCCTACAATGAGCAGTTCTTC
j_gene: TRBJ2-1; d_gene: TRBD1; v_gene: TRBV5-1; abundance: many; CDR3aa: CASSLGGQGNEQFF; CDR3nt: TGCGCCAGCAGCTTGGGGGGACAGGGGAATGAGCAGTTCTTC
j_gene: TRBJ1-4; d_gene: NA; v_gene: TRBV6-5; abundance: many; CDR3aa: CASSYTQGSIGGEKLFF; CDR3nt: TGTGCCAGCAGTTATACCCAGGGCTCTATTGGTGGTGAAAAACTGTTTTTT
j_gene: TRBJ2-2; d_gene: TRBD2; v_gene: TRBV20-1; abundance: many; CDR3aa: CSARERGGPTGELFF; CDR3nt: TGCAGTGCTAGAGAGCGGGGGGGTCCCACCGGGGAGCTGTTTTTT
j_gene: TRBJ2-1; d_gene: TRBD2; v_gene: TRBV5-1; abundance: many; CDR3aa: CASSLESGGLYNEQFF; CDR3nt: TGCGCCAGCAGCTTGGAATCGGGGGGGCTTTACAATGAGCAGTTCTTC
j_gene: TRBJ1-4; d_gene: NA; v_gene: TRBV14; abundance: many; CDR3aa: CASSQGRVGGKLFF; CDR3nt: TGTGCCAGCAGCCAAGGGCGCGTCGGTGGAAAACTGTTTTTT
j_gene: TRBJ2-2; d_gene: TRBD2; v_gene: TRBV6-5; abundance: many; CDR3aa: CASMTSGGFNTGELFF; CDR3nt: TGTGCCAGTATGACTAGCGGGGGATTTAACACCGGGGAGCTGTTTTTT
j_gene: TRBJ2-1; d_gene: TRBD1; v_gene: TRBV4-2; abundance: many; CDR3aa: CASRGTGEYNEQFF; CDR3nt: TGTGCCAGCAGGGGGACAGGAGAATACAATGAGCAGTTCTTC
j_gene: TRBJ2-2; d_gene: NA; v_gene: TRBV12-3/TRBV12-4; abundance: many; CDR3aa: CASTNPGTGELFF; CDR3nt: TGTGCCAGCACCAATCCAGGGACCGGGGAGCTGTTTTTT
j_gene: TRBJ2-2; d_gene: NA; v_gene: TRBV11-2; abundance: few; CDR3aa: CASSTYRNTGELFF; CDR3nt: TGTGCCAGCAGCACGTATAGAAACACCGGGGAGCTGTTTTTT
j_gene: TRBJ1-2; d_gene: TRBD1; v_gene: TRBV5-1; abundance: many; CDR3aa: CASRPGGQDRYGYTF; CDR3nt: TGCGCCAGCAGGCCCGGGGGACAGGATAGATATGGCTACACCTTC
j_gene: TRBJ1-3; d_gene: NA; v_gene: TRBV6-5; abundance: many; CDR3aa: CASSYSLSASGNTIYF; CDR3nt: TGTGCCAGCAGTTACTCGCTGAGCGCCTCTGGAAACACCATATATTTT
j_gene: TRBJ2-1; d_gene: NA; v_gene: TRBV2; abundance: many; CDR3aa: CASSERIVLRSAGGNEQFF; CDR3nt: TGTGCCAGCAGTGAACGGATTGTGCTTCGGTCGGCCGGGGGCAATGAGCAGTTCTTC
j_gene: TRBJ2-7; d_gene: NA; v_gene: TRBV6-1; abundance: many; CDR3aa: CASSEAAGSGPYEQYF; CDR3nt: TGTGCCAGCAGTGAAGCCGCGGGTAGCGGTCCCTACGAGCAGTACTTC
j_gene: TRBJ1-2; d_gene: TRBD1; v_gene: TRBV5-1; abundance: many; CDR3aa: CASTEQGNLGYGYTF; CDR3nt: TGCGCCAGCACCGAACAGGGGAACCTCGGGTATGGCTACACCTTC
j_gene: TRBJ2-1; d_gene: NA; v_gene: TRBV6-6; abundance: few; CDR3aa: CASSYGGSNYNEQFF; CDR3nt: TGTGCCAGCAGTTACGGGGGCTCAAATTACAATGAGCAGTTCTTC
j_gene: TRBJ1-1; d_gene: NA; v_gene: TRBV24-1; abundance: NA; CDR3aa: CATSDPNREAFF; CDR3nt: TGTGCCACCAGTGACCCGAACAGGGAAGCTTTCTTT
j_gene: TRBJ1-2; d_gene: NA; v_gene: TRBV12-3/TRBV12-4; abundance: many; CDR3aa: CASSYSGDAGYTF; CDR3nt: TGTGCCAGCAGTTACTCAGGGGACGCTGGCTACACCTTC
j_gene: TRBJ2-3; d_gene: TRBD2; v_gene: TRBV5-1; abundance: many; CDR3aa: CASSLGAGGPTDTQYF; CDR3nt: TGCGCCAGCAGCTTGGGTGCGGGGGGGCCGACAGATACGCAGTATTTT